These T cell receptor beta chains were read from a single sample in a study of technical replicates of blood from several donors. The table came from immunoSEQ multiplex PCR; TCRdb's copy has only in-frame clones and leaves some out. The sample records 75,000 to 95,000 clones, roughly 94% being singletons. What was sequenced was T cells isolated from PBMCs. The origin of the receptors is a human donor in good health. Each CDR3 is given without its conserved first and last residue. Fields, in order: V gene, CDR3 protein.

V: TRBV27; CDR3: ASSRTASGNTIY
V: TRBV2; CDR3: ASRSGTRNSGELF
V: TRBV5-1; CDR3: ASSFYDSELEAF
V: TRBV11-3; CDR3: ASLGGSAGTPEAF
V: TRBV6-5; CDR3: ASSYTPGGEGGSLH
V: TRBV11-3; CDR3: ASSLTAPAGYGYT
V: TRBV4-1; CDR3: AIVEMQGPYSNQPQH
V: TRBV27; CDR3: ASSSRQGLDYGYT
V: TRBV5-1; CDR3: ASSWGHRGPAMNTEAF
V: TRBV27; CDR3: ASSSRDNNYEQY
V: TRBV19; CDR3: ASRGETQY
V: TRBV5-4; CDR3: ASSTSYSEQF
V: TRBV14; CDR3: ASSRTGGNIQY
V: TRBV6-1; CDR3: ASGQTYEQY
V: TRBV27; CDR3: ASSLSWTVVSYEQY
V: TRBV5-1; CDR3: ASSLETRGNEQF
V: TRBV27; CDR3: ASGTGRSSYEQY
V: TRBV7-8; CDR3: ASSPLGGNPYEQY
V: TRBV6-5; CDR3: ASSQYRVDIQY
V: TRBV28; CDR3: ASSVPGQGTDTQY
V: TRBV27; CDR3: ASSLAASTDTQY
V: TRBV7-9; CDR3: ASSGGQGFNEQF
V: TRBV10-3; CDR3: ATEGGRSNEQF
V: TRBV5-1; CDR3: ASSPQGGGETQY
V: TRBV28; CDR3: ASSLASTIAKNIQY
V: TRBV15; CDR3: ATSRSFGGQGRGEQY
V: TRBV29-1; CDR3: SVEDLGTHHNEQF
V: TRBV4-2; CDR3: ASSRVESTSTDTQY
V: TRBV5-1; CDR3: ASSLFIGGGTDTQY
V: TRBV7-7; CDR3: ASSPTSGRAGEQF
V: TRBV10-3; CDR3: AISELGQGATDTQY
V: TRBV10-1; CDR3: ASSDQRNFYEQY
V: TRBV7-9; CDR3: ASSLAYRVVLEQF
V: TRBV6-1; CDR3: ASSVSPGQGNEKLF
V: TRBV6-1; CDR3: ASSEVRGWGSTDTQY
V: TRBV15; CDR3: ATSSDGGLANTEAF